Presented here are 32 T cell receptor beta chains from one specimen sequenced in a study of T cell repertoires in cytomegalovirus infection (dated by TCRdb to between 2018 and 2021). Sequencing was carried out with an Illumina HiSeq 1500. Clones were called with MiXCR by TCRdb after fastp trimmed the public reads at Q25, and only in-frame beta chains were retained. A single entry per CDR3 protein holds the most common genes and DNA from its merged rows. Present in this sample are roughly 920,000 distinct CDR3 sequences, approximately 31% of which were seen just once. Clones ranked in the top ten supply roughly 13% of the sample. Their cognate antigens are unknown. The intended sense of this specimen's treatment or condition label: in vitro stimulation with specific CMV peptide epitopes to enrich CMV-specific T cells. Sequences were derived from cultured CD8+ T cells from PBMCs, sampled from culture after CMV antigen stimulation. These receptors all stem from a human donor in good health (CMV status not recorded). Some clones in this sample may be carry-over from other donors' samples.

This clonotype has a handful of counts. V gene TRBV7-2 combines with J gene TRBJ2-3, with D perhaps matching TRBD1 or TRBD2 (5 bases each). This CDR3 has 18 residues. Germline-derived CDR1 and CDR2 are SGHTA and FQGNSA. Deletions cut 2 bases from V and 5 bases from J, with 23 bases between. The CDR3 region is CASSLPHGLVGVGDTQYF. The CDR3 coding sequence is TGTGCCAGCAGCTTACCCCACGGGCTAGTGGGGGTGGGAGATACGCAGTATTTT.

The chain has TRBV6-6 and TRBJ2-1; D gene ambiguous. This CDR3 region has 15 residues. CDR1 and CDR2 from the germline V gene are MNHNY and SVGAGI (reference sequence). The ends were cut back, 2 bases at V and 0 bases at J, with 8 bases in the middle. As DNA, the CDR3 is TGTGCCAGCAGTTACGGACCCGACTCCTACAATGAGCAGTTCTTC. Its protein is CASSYGPDSYNEQFF.

This clonotype was counted ten times or more. The chain joins TRBV7-2 to TRBJ1-5, with D possibly being TRBD1 (6 bases). CDR3 length: 15 amino acids. Germline CDR1 reads SGHTA; CDR2 reads FQGNSA. Trimming removed 2 bases at V and 0 bases at J, with 8 bases between. The CDR3 is CASSLTTGSNQPQHF. In DNA form, the CDR3 reads TGTGCCAGCAGCTTAACGACAGGTAGCAATCAGCCCCAGCATTTT.

The chain combines TRBV19 with TRBJ1-2; D is perhaps TRBD1 (6 bases). The CDR3 consists of 12 residues. The germline V and J ends were trimmed by 6 bases and 6 bases, with 11 bases remaining between them. Germline CDR1 is LNHDA and CDR2 is SQIVND (reference sequence). The CDR3 region has the DNA TGTGCCAGTAGCCAGGGGTTCAATGGCTACACCTTC. This translates into CASSQGFNGYTF. The entire variable domain, with the rest obtained from reference TRBV19 and TRBJ1-2, is as follows: DGGITQSPKYLFRKEGQNVTLSCEQNLNHDAMYWYRQDPGQGLRLIYYSQIVNDFQKGDIAEGYSVSREKKESFPLTVTSAQKNPTAFYLCASSQGFNGYTFGSGTRLTVV.

This clonotype appeared a few times. This sequence joins TRBV25-1 and TRBJ2-5; TRBD2 aligns across 8 bases. This CDR3 has 15 residues. CDR1 and CDR2 (germline): MGHDK, SYGVNS. V lost 2 bases to trimming and J lost 3 bases; unmatched junction nucleotides: 5. CDR3 in DNA: TGTGCCAGCAGTGAACCCGGGGGGGGGGAAGAGACCCAGTACTTC. Protein product: CASSEPGGGEETQYF.

Here the CDR3 DNA reads TGTGCCAGCAGTGGGCAACAGGGAGGGCAGCCCCAGCATTTT. Its protein product is CASSGQQGGQPQHF. The chain joins TRBV2 to TRBJ1-5; a weak D match, TRBD1 (6 bases). V was pared by 4 bases and J by 7 bases, with 14 bases between. The length of the CDR3 is 14 residues. CDR1 and CDR2 from the germline V gene are SNHLY and FYNNEI. Full variable domain (missing parts from reference TRBV2 and TRBJ1-5): EPEVTQTPSHQVTQMGQEVILRCVPISNHLYFYWYRQILGQKVEFLVSFYNNEISEKSEIFDDQFSVERPDGSNFTLKIRSTKLEDSAMYFCASSGQQGGQPQHFGDGTRLSIL.

The genes are TRBV4-1 and TRBJ2-3; D is tentatively TRBD1 or TRBD2 (5 bases each). The CDR3 runs to 16 residues. Trimming left V 1 base short and J 5 bases short, with 16 bases between. Germline V gives CDR1 MGHRA, CDR2 YSYEKL. The CDR3 protein is CASSQGPRGRIDTQYF. The CDR3 bases are TGCGCCAGCAGCCAAGGACCCCGGGGCCGAATAGATACGCAGTATTTT.

The chain couples TRBV24-1 to TRBJ2-1; no definite D call. Trimming pared 1 base from V and 5 bases from J, leaving 5 bases between. The germline V gene encodes CDR1 KGHDR and CDR2 SFDVKD. The CDR3 sequence is 13 residues long. The CDR3 nucleotides are TGTGCCACCAGTGATTTTCCAGACAATGAGCAGTTCTTC. Amino acids: CATSDFPDNEQFF.

With respect to this clonotype: With a much larger clone just one base away, this may be a read error. This chain links TRBV5-5 with TRBJ1-6, with TRBD1 as a possible D gene (6 bases). V was trimmed by 2 bases and J by 9 bases, leaving 9 bases between them. Per the germline V gene, CDR1 is SGHKS and CDR2 is YYEKEE (reference sequence). This CDR3 has 13 amino acids. This CDR3 is CASSFQGPSPLHF. For the CDR3, the DNA is TGTGCCAGCAGCTTCCAGGGGCCTTCACCCCTCCACTTT.

This clonotype was found a few times. This chain uses TRBV6-1 with TRBJ2-7; no reliable D call. Between the trimmed V and J ends, which lost 2 bases and 3 bases, there was a span of 14 bases. The length of the CDR3 is 15 residues. The germline V gene has CDR1 MNHNS and CDR2 SASEGT. This CDR3 reads CASSESGIYFYEQYF. For the CDR3, the DNA is TGTGCCAGCAGTGAATCTGGGATCTATTTCTACGAGCAGTACTTC.

With regard to this clonotype: Since a much larger clone is just one base distant, this may be a read error. The CDR3 does not end in the conserved phenylalanine or tryptophan, so this is likely a read error. CDR3 DNA: TGTGCCAGCCTGAAGTATCCGGAGACCCAGTACTCC. The encoded protein is CASLKYPETQYS. The chain is built from TRBV7-3 and TRBJ2-5; D gene unclear. CDR1 SGHTA and CDR2 FQGTGA come from the germline V gene. Trimming removed 8 bases from V and 5 bases from J, with 12 bases in between. CDR3 size: 12 residues.

The chain recombines TRBV4-1 with TRBJ1-4, with no clear D. Germline lookup yields CDR1 MGHRA and CDR2 YSYEKL. Trimming left V 1 base short and J 3 bases short, with 18 bases between. This CDR3 is built from 18 residues. CDR3 coding DNA: TGCGCCAGCAGCCAAGTGGCTAACGTCGGGGTGGCTAATGAAAAACTGTTTTTT. This encodes CASSQVANVGVANEKLFF.

This chain connects TRBV6-6 to TRBJ2-2, with D perhaps being TRBD1 or TRBD2 (6 bases each). CDR1 MNHNY and CDR2 SVGAGI come from the germline V gene (reference sequence). Trimming shortened V by 6 bases and J by 3 bases, and 23 bases separated the two germline ends. CDR3 length: 18 residues. CDR3 sequence reads: CASSPGDFFREDTGELFF. The CDR3 region has the DNA TGTGCCAGCAGCCCAGGGGACTTCTTTCGTGAGGACACCGGGGAGCTGTTTTTT.

Remarks on this clonotype: Its ends do not fully match the called genes, so a read error is possible. The chain joins TRBV7-9 to TRBJ2-2; TRBD1 matches at 7 bases. Germline-derived CDR1 and CDR2 are SEHNR and FQNEAQ (reference sequence). The length of the CDR3 is 15 residues. Here the CDR3 DNA reads TGTGCCAACAGCCCACGGGACAGAGGAGCCGGGGAGCTGTTTTTT. Its protein product is CANSPRDRGAGELFF.

This clonotype has a handful of counts. The chain links TRBV29-1 to TRBJ1-1; D gene ambiguous. The germline V and J ends were trimmed by 4 bases and 10 bases, with 28 bases remaining between them. There are 16 residues in the CDR3. Germline CDR1 reads SQVTM; CDR2 reads ANQGSEA. The CDR3 coding sequence is TGCAGCGTTGTTGAGGGCAGTCGTACCCCCAATCAGGTAGCTTTCTTT. Its translation: CSVVEGSRTPNQVAFF.

The chain has TRBV6-2 or TRBV6-3 and TRBJ2-2; D unclear. CDR3 size: 17 residues. V shed 5 bases and J shed 5 bases, with 21 bases lying between them. Germline CDR1 reads MNHEY; CDR2 reads SVGEGT. This CDR3 reads CASSPEDPESRTGELFF. The CDR3 region has the DNA TGTGCCAGCAGTCCCGAAGACCCCGAGTCGAGGACCGGGGAGCTGTTTTTT.

The J gene is TRBJ1-5, the V gene TRBV6-6; no clear D gene. The germline V and J ends were trimmed by 0 bases and 3 bases, with 12 bases remaining between them. Germline CDR1 MNHNY, CDR2 SVGAGI (reference sequence). The CDR3 extends over 16 amino acids. This CDR3 is CASSYSRSLHNQPQHF. CDR3 nucleotides: TGTGCCAGCAGTTACTCTCGTTCCCTACACAATCAGCCCCAGCATTTT.

The chain combines TRBV7-9 with TRBJ1-2; D is unclear. V was pared by 8 bases and J by 0 bases, with 16 bases between. The CDR3 sequence is 15 residues long. Germline values: CDR1 SEHNR, CDR2 FQNEAQ (reference sequence). The DNA for the CDR3 is TGTGCCAGCGCCCTGAGCTTAGCGCCTAACTATGGCTACACCTTC. It specifies CASALSLAPNYGYTF.

The sample holds many counts of this clonotype. The chain is built from TRBV7-8 and TRBJ1-2; D may be TRBD1 (5 bases). The CDR3 loop spans 17 amino acids. The V and J ends lost 3 bases and 7 bases respectively, with 24 bases between them. Germline V gene lookup returns CDR1 SGHVS and CDR2 FQNEAQ. CDR3 coding DNA: TGTGCCAGCAGCTTCACACGGCTAGGACAAGCCGGTTTTGGCTACACCTTC. Its translation: CASSFTRLGQAGFGYTF. Complete variable domain (other parts from reference TRBV7-8 and TRBJ1-2): GAGVSQSPRYKVAKRGQDVALRCDPISGHVSLFWYQQALGQGPEFLTYFQNEAQLDKSGLPSDRFFAERPEGSVSTLKIQRTQQEDSAVYLCASSFTRLGQAGFGYTFGSGTRLTVV.

This rearrangement joins TRBV6-6 to TRBJ1-2; 7 bases are shared with TRBD1. The J segment lost 7 bases and the V segment lost 5 bases, leaving 13 bases of the junction unmatched. CDR1 is MNHNY and CDR2 is SVGAGI in the germline V gene (reference sequence). This CDR3 is 15 amino acids long. The CDR3 region has the DNA TGTGCCAGCAGTCTTATTCCGGGACAGACATCTGGCTACACCTTC. Translation: CASSLIPGQTSGYTF.

The chain joins TRBV4-2 to TRBJ2-3; perhaps D is TRBD1 or TRBD2 (6 bases each). CDR1 and CDR2 from the germline V gene are LGHNA and YNFKEQ. The CDR3 consists of 17 residues. V was shortened by 0 bases and J by 4 bases, with 17 bases between the two germline ends. CDR3 protein: CASSQEGGPGRADTQYF. CDR3 bases: TGTGCCAGCAGCCAAGAGGGGGGCCCCGGTCGCGCAGATACGCAGTATTTT.

This clonotype was seen only a few times. The chain couples TRBV10-3 to TRBJ2-1; tentative D call: TRBD1 (6 bases). Trimming left V 3 bases short and J 7 bases short, with 10 bases between. The CDR3 covers 13 residues. Germline V gives CDR1 ENHRY, CDR2 SYGVKD. CDR3 loop: CAISEGGRNEQFF. In DNA form, the CDR3 reads TGTGCCATCAGTGAAGGGGGTCGGAATGAGCAGTTCTTC.

The J gene is TRBJ2-7, the V gene TRBV10-2; the match to TRBD1 covers 11 bases. CDR1 and CDR2 (germline): WSHSY, SAAADI. V shed 2 bases, J shed 2 bases, and the junction held 8 bases outside the gene matches. The CDR3 runs 17 residues. As DNA, the CDR3 is TGCGCCAGCAGTGAGCCGCCAGGACAGGGGGCGACCTACGAGCAGTACTTC. This gives the protein CASSEPPGQGATYEQYF.

The chain is built from TRBV6-5 and TRBJ2-3; D is unclear. V dropped 0 bases and J dropped 5 bases, with 6 bases sitting between them. The germline V gene has CDR1 MNHEY and CDR2 SVGAGI. This CDR3 has 13 residues. For the CDR3, the DNA is TGTGCCAGCAGTTACTCAAGGATAGATACGCAGTATTTT. Amino acids: CASSYSRIDTQYF.

The rearrangement links TRBV7-3 to TRBJ2-3, with D perhaps given as TRBD1 or TRBD2 (6 bases each). Germline V gene data show CDR1 as SGHTA and CDR2 as FQGTGA. V lost 0 bases and J lost 4, with 11 bases in between. The CDR3 is made up of 15 amino acids. CDR3 coding DNA: TGTGCCAGCAGCTTAACGGGGGGCTCTGCAGATACGCAGTATTTT. This encodes CASSLTGGSADTQYF.

This clonotype was seen repeatedly, ten times or more. Written as DNA, the CDR3 is TGTGCCAGCAGCTGGGACAGGGACGGGCCCACCCCCGGATTGGGCTACACCTTC. Translated, it gives CASSWDRDGPTPGLGYTF. The chain employs TRBV7-2 and TRBJ1-2; 9 bases map to TRBD1. Germline V CDR1 and CDR2: SGHTA, FQGNSA. Trimming removed 4 bases from V and 8 bases from J; junction bases left unmatched: 20. This CDR3 spans 18 amino acids.

This clonotype was detected a few times. This rearrangement joins TRBV7-6 to TRBJ2-1; D possibly corresponds to TRBD1 (6 bases). The CDR3 contains 20 residues. Trimming took 3 bases from V and 0 from J, leaving 24 bases between them. Germline assignment: CDR1 SGHVS and CDR2 FNYEAQ. CDR3 nucleotide sequence: TGTGCCAGCAGCTTTGGACAGCCCTCTCCCAACGATTACTCCTACAATGAGCAGTTCTTC. It specifies CASSFGQPSPNDYSYNEQFF.

This clonotype was seen more than once but under ten times. The chain is built from TRBV6-5 and TRBJ2-3, with TRBD2 matching over 12 bases. Unmatched junction bases numbered 15, after V lost 1 base and J lost 1 base. The CDR3 covers 21 residues. Germline V gene sequence: CDR1 MNHEY, CDR2 SVGAGI. The CDR3 loop reads CASSYFPFAGLAGLRTDTQYF. The CDR3 nucleotides read TGTGCCAGCAGTTACTTTCCTTTCGCGGGACTAGCGGGCCTGCGCACAGATACGCAGTATTTT.

The chain employs TRBV9 and TRBJ2-1; D may correspond to TRBD1 or TRBD2 (6 bases each). Looked up from germline, CDR1 is SGDLS and CDR2 is YYNGEE. Trimming shortened V by 4 bases and J by 4 bases, and 15 bases separated the two germline ends. The CDR3 has 15 amino acids. The CDR3 loop reads CASSPTGARYNEQFF. DNA of the CDR3: TGTGCCAGCAGCCCGACGGGGGCCAGGTACAATGAGCAGTTCTTC.

This clonotype has only a few counts. The chain uses TRBV6-5 and TRBJ2-2; unclear D gene. V lost 0 bases and J 1 base, leaving 9 bases between the germline ends. Germline V gene data show CDR1 as MNHEY and CDR2 as SVGAGI. CDR3 length equals 16 residues. CDR3 in DNA: TGTGCCAGCAGTTACTCGAGCGCTTGGAACACCGGGGAGCTGTTTTTT. Translation: CASSYSSAWNTGELFF.

The CDR3 sequence is CASSKDATTSYEQYF. The DNA of the CDR3 is TGTGCCAGCAGCAAGGACGCCACGACCTCCTACGAGCAGTACTTC. The chain carries TRBV6-5 and TRBJ2-7; D is uncertain. The CDR3 sequence is 15 residues long. V lost 6 bases to trimming and J lost 0 bases, with 15 bases between them. Germline values: CDR1 MNHEY, CDR2 SVGAGI.

About this clonotype itself: A read error may be the cause here, since a much bigger clone is one base away. This chain uses TRBV7-6 with TRBJ2-7, with 8 bases aligning to TRBD2. Germline loops: CDR1 SGHVS, CDR2 FNYEAQ. The CDR3 is 16 amino acids. CDR3 in DNA: TGTGTCAGCAGCTCCCGTAGCGGGGTACGCCCCTACGAGCAGTACTTC. This encodes CVSSSRSGVRPYEQYF.